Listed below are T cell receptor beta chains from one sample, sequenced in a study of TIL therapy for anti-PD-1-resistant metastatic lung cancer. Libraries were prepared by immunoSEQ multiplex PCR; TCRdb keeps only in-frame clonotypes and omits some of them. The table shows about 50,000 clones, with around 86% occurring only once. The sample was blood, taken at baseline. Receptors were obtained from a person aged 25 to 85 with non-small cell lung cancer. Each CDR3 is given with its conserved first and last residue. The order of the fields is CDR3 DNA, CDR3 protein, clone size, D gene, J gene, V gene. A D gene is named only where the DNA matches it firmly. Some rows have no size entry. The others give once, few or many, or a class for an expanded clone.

cdr3_nt: TGTGCTAGTGGCCCTGATGGGAAGGGGAGCGGGAGATGGGATGAGCAGTTCTTC
cdr3_aa: CASGPDGKGSGRWDEQFF
clone_size: once
d_call: TRBD2
j_call: TRBJ2-1
v_call: TRBV12-5

cdr3_nt: TGTGCCAGCAGCCAAGCCCTGTACCAAGAGACCCAGTACTTC
cdr3_aa: CASSQALYQETQYF
clone_size: NA
d_call: NA
j_call: TRBJ2-5
v_call: TRBV3-1/TRBV3-2

cdr3_nt: TGTGCCAGCAGTGTAATAGGGGGGAACACCGGGGAGCTGTTTTTT
cdr3_aa: CASSVIGGNTGELFF
clone_size: NA
d_call: NA
j_call: TRBJ2-2
v_call: TRBV27

cdr3_nt: TGTGCCAGCAGCTTGAACTGGGGGCAAGAGACCCAGTACTTC
cdr3_aa: CASSLNWGQETQYF
clone_size: NA
d_call: NA
j_call: TRBJ2-5
v_call: TRBV5-6

cdr3_nt: TGTGCCAGCAGTTTCCTGGAGGGCGGAGAGACCCAGTACTTC
cdr3_aa: CASSFLEGGETQYF
clone_size: NA
d_call: NA
j_call: TRBJ2-5
v_call: TRBV28

cdr3_nt: TGCGCCAGCACGACAGGGGGACCGGTAGGTGGCTACACCTTC
cdr3_aa: CASTTGGPVGGYTF
clone_size: NA
d_call: TRBD1
j_call: TRBJ1-2
v_call: TRBV5-1

cdr3_nt: TGTGCCAGTAGTACCAGGAATTATCAGCCCCAGCATTTT
cdr3_aa: CASSTRNYQPQHF
clone_size: few
d_call: NA
j_call: TRBJ1-5
v_call: TRBV19

cdr3_nt: TGTGCCAGCAGCGCCGGGACAGGGTGGACCGGGGAGCTGTTTTTT
cdr3_aa: CASSAGTGWTGELFF
clone_size: NA
d_call: TRBD1
j_call: TRBJ2-2
v_call: TRBV7-9

cdr3_nt: TGTGCCAGCAGCACCGGGCAGGGGACGAACACCGGGGAGCTGTTTTTT
cdr3_aa: CASSTGQGTNTGELFF
clone_size: NA
d_call: NA
j_call: TRBJ2-2
v_call: TRBV21-1

cdr3_nt: TGTGCCAGCAGCTTAGATCGACAGGGGGTCGGCAATGAGCAGTTCTTC
cdr3_aa: CASSLDRQGVGNEQFF
clone_size: NA
d_call: TRBD1
j_call: TRBJ2-1
v_call: TRBV11-2

cdr3_nt: TGTGCCTGCCCCGGGACTAGCGGGCCCGCTAGCACAGATACGCAGTATTTT
cdr3_aa: CACPGTSGPASTDTQYF
clone_size: once
d_call: TRBD2
j_call: TRBJ2-3
v_call: TRBV30

cdr3_nt: TGTGCCAGCAGCTTAGCGGGCAGGCGCGGGGAAAAACTGTTTTTT
cdr3_aa: CASSLAGRRGEKLFF
clone_size: NA
d_call: NA
j_call: TRBJ1-4
v_call: TRBV7-2

cdr3_nt: TGTGCCAGTAGTGAGGGACTCTATAAATCCGATACGCAGTATTTT
cdr3_aa: CASSEGLYKSDTQYF
clone_size: NA
d_call: NA
j_call: TRBJ2-3
v_call: TRBV19

cdr3_nt: TGTGCCAGCAGCTTAAACTACCAAGAGACCCAGTACTTC
cdr3_aa: CASSLNYQETQYF
clone_size: once
d_call: NA
j_call: TRBJ2-5
v_call: TRBV11-2

cdr3_nt: TGCAGTGCTAGTGCCGGGCATACAACTAATGAAAAACTGTTTTTT
cdr3_aa: CSASAGHTTNEKLFF
clone_size: NA
d_call: NA
j_call: TRBJ1-4
v_call: TRBV20-1

cdr3_nt: TGTGCCAGCAGTTTCGTTGGGTATGGCTACACCTTC
cdr3_aa: CASSFVGYGYTF
clone_size: NA
d_call: NA
j_call: TRBJ1-2
v_call: TRBV28

cdr3_nt: TGTGCCAGTAGTATCCGCCACCCGACAGGCTACACAGATACGCAGTATTTT
cdr3_aa: CASSIRHPTGYTDTQYF
clone_size: once
d_call: NA
j_call: TRBJ2-3
v_call: TRBV19

cdr3_nt: TGCAGCGTTGAAGGAGGGGAGAACTCTGGAAACACCATATATTTT
cdr3_aa: CSVEGGENSGNTIYF
clone_size: NA
d_call: NA
j_call: TRBJ1-3
v_call: TRBV29-1

cdr3_nt: TGTGCCAGCAGCCGGACAGGGGTAGGCTACGAGCAGTACTTC
cdr3_aa: CASSRTGVGYEQYF
clone_size: NA
d_call: TRBD1
j_call: TRBJ2-7
v_call: TRBV6-2/TRBV6-3

cdr3_nt: TGTGCCAGCAGCTACAACAGGGATCCTAGCACAGATACGCAGTATTTT
cdr3_aa: CASSYNRDPSTDTQYF
clone_size: NA
d_call: NA
j_call: TRBJ2-3
v_call: TRBV27

cdr3_nt: TGTGCCAGCAGCCGCTTCACAGATACGCAGTATTTT
cdr3_aa: CASSRFTDTQYF
clone_size: NA
d_call: NA
j_call: TRBJ2-3
v_call: TRBV7-8

cdr3_nt: TGCGCCAGCAGCTTGGTATTAGCGGGAGGCGGGGAGCAGTACTTC
cdr3_aa: CASSLVLAGGGEQYF
clone_size: NA
d_call: TRBD2
j_call: TRBJ2-7
v_call: TRBV5-1

cdr3_nt: TGTGCCCTGCGAAGACTAGCGGGGGAAGAGACCCAGTACTTC
cdr3_aa: CALRRLAGEETQYF
clone_size: NA
d_call: TRBD2
j_call: TRBJ2-5
v_call: TRBV2

cdr3_nt: TGTGCCAGCAGTTCCCCTCGGTTGAACTATGGCTACACCTTC
cdr3_aa: CASSSPRLNYGYTF
clone_size: NA
d_call: NA
j_call: TRBJ1-2
v_call: TRBV28

cdr3_nt: TGTGCCAGCAGCTCCCCACACCGGACGAACGAGCAGTACTTC
cdr3_aa: CASSSPHRTNEQYF
clone_size: NA
d_call: NA
j_call: TRBJ2-7
v_call: TRBV13

cdr3_nt: TGTGCCAGCAGTTTAAAAGGAAACAATGAGCAGTTCTTC
cdr3_aa: CASSLKGNNEQFF
clone_size: NA
d_call: NA
j_call: TRBJ2-1
v_call: TRBV27

cdr3_nt: TGTGCCAGTAGGACCGGGACCTCTAACCAGCAGCCCCAGCATTTT
cdr3_aa: CASRTGTSNQQPQHF
clone_size: NA
d_call: NA
j_call: TRBJ1-5
v_call: TRBV19

cdr3_nt: TGTGCCAGCCTAAAAGGGAACACTGAAGCTTTCTTT
cdr3_aa: CASLKGNTEAFF
clone_size: NA
d_call: NA
j_call: TRBJ1-1
v_call: TRBV18

cdr3_nt: TGTGCCAGCAGGAGAAGCAGTGAGATCCCCTTGGGAAGCAATCAGCCCCAGCATTTT
cdr3_aa: CASRRSSEIPLGSNQPQHF
clone_size: NA
d_call: NA
j_call: TRBJ1-5
v_call: TRBV12-1

cdr3_nt: TGCGCCAGCAGCTTGGAGGGTACCAGCACCGGGGAGCTGTTTTTT
cdr3_aa: CASSLEGTSTGELFF
clone_size: NA
d_call: NA
j_call: TRBJ2-2
v_call: TRBV5-1

cdr3_nt: TGTGCCAGCAGACCCCTAAACGCGAACACCGGGGAGCTGTTTTTT
cdr3_aa: CASRPLNANTGELFF
clone_size: NA
d_call: NA
j_call: TRBJ2-2
v_call: TRBV25-1

cdr3_nt: TGTGCCAGCAGTTACGGAAGGGCACCCTTGAACACCGGGGAGCTGTTTTTT
cdr3_aa: CASSYGRAPLNTGELFF
clone_size: NA
d_call: NA
j_call: TRBJ2-2
v_call: TRBV6-2/TRBV6-3

cdr3_nt: TGTGCCAGCAGTGAAAGCCAGGGGGTAGTCGGGGAGCTGTTTTTT
cdr3_aa: CASSESQGVVGELFF
clone_size: NA
d_call: TRBD1
j_call: TRBJ2-2
v_call: TRBV25-1

cdr3_nt: TGTGCCAGCACCTTATTGGGAGGAGGGGGAAGGTACGAGCAGTACTTC
cdr3_aa: CASTLLGGGGRYEQYF
clone_size: once
d_call: NA
j_call: TRBJ2-7
v_call: TRBV7-2

cdr3_nt: TGTGCCAGCAGCCTCAACTACGAGCAGTACTTC
cdr3_aa: CASSLNYEQYF
clone_size: NA
d_call: NA
j_call: TRBJ2-7
v_call: TRBV7-2

cdr3_nt: TGTGCCAGCAGGGGGACCGGGGCCACGAACACTGAAGCTTTCTTT
cdr3_aa: CASRGTGATNTEAFF
clone_size: few
d_call: NA
j_call: TRBJ1-1
v_call: TRBV7-9

cdr3_nt: TGCGCCAGCAGCCAAGGCGGGAGGGCCGGAGAGACCCAGTACTTC
cdr3_aa: CASSQGGRAGETQYF
clone_size: NA
d_call: TRBD2
j_call: TRBJ2-5
v_call: TRBV4-1

cdr3_nt: TGTGCCATCAGACCCTCCGGGACAGACACCGGGGAGCTGTTTTTT
cdr3_aa: CAIRPSGTDTGELFF
clone_size: NA
d_call: TRBD1
j_call: TRBJ2-2
v_call: TRBV10-3

cdr3_nt: TGTGCCAGCAGCTTAAGGCTCACTCCCGAACATCGAGGGGCCAACGTCCTGACTTTC
cdr3_aa: CASSLRLTPEHRGANVLTF
clone_size: NA
d_call: NA
j_call: TRBJ2-6
v_call: TRBV7-8

cdr3_nt: TGTGCCAGCAGCCAAGGTGACTGGGGGCCCTATGGCTACACCTTC
cdr3_aa: CASSQGDWGPYGYTF
clone_size: NA
d_call: NA
j_call: TRBJ1-2
v_call: TRBV3-1/TRBV3-2

cdr3_nt: TGCAGCGTGGGGACGGATTATAATTCACCCCTCCACTTT
cdr3_aa: CSVGTDYNSPLHF
clone_size: NA
d_call: NA
j_call: TRBJ1-6
v_call: TRBV29-1

cdr3_nt: TGTGCCAGCATATCTGGGACTCCAGATACGCAGTATTTT
cdr3_aa: CASISGTPDTQYF
clone_size: NA
d_call: NA
j_call: TRBJ2-3
v_call: TRBV6-6

cdr3_nt: TGTGCCAGCAGTGATAGCGGGGGGGCTCGAGAGACCCAGTACTTC
cdr3_aa: CASSDSGGARETQYF
clone_size: NA
d_call: TRBD2
j_call: TRBJ2-5
v_call: TRBV2

cdr3_nt: TGTGCCAGCAGCGTAGCCAGGGCCGAGGGAAAACTGTTTTTT
cdr3_aa: CASSVARAEGKLFF
clone_size: NA
d_call: NA
j_call: TRBJ1-4
v_call: TRBV9

cdr3_nt: TGTGCCAGCAGCGCGCCCGGGGGGAACACTGAAGCTTTCTTT
cdr3_aa: CASSAPGGNTEAFF
clone_size: NA
d_call: NA
j_call: TRBJ1-1
v_call: TRBV9

cdr3_nt: TGCGCCAGCAGCCAAGATCCCGGGCGGACAACCCTAGCCAAAAACATTCAGTACTTC
cdr3_aa: CASSQDPGRTTLAKNIQYF
clone_size: NA
d_call: NA
j_call: TRBJ2-4
v_call: TRBV4-1

cdr3_nt: TGTGCCAGCTCGGGTGGACAGGGAAATCAGCCCCAGCATTTT
cdr3_aa: CASSGGQGNQPQHF
clone_size: NA
d_call: TRBD1
j_call: TRBJ1-5
v_call: TRBV18

cdr3_nt: TGTGCCAGCAGCTCACAGAGACAGGGTCGAACCGGGGAGCTGTTTTTT
cdr3_aa: CASSSQRQGRTGELFF
clone_size: NA
d_call: TRBD1
j_call: TRBJ2-2
v_call: TRBV7-3

cdr3_nt: TGTGCCAGCGGAATACAGGGGGCCAAAAACATTCAGTACTTC
cdr3_aa: CASGIQGAKNIQYF
clone_size: NA
d_call: TRBD1
j_call: TRBJ2-4
v_call: TRBV5-6

cdr3_nt: TGTGCCAGCAGGGGCAGAGACCGGAATTCACCCCTCCACTTT
cdr3_aa: CASRGRDRNSPLHF
clone_size: few
d_call: NA
j_call: TRBJ1-6
v_call: TRBV3-1/TRBV3-2